The next 18 T cell receptor beta chains were all read from a single sample in a study of cytomegalovirus exposure and HLA in healthy donors. Vbeta (60) and Jbeta (13) primers were used in the PCR. Sequenced by immunoSEQ multiplex PCR; TCRdb stores in-frame clones only, minus some. The sample yields about 170,000 clones, 75% to 90% seen once. The sample comprised PBMCs. The receptors shown here come from a boy aged 2 to 10 in good health and CMV-seronegative.

This clone was counted a few times. This chain links TRBV2 with TRBJ1-5; TRBD1 agrees at 11 bases. This CDR3 is 17 amino acids long. Germline CDR1 and CDR2: SNHLY and FYNNEI. V lost 4 bases, J lost 1 base, and 6 bases stayed unmatched. The CDR3 DNA sequence: TGTGCCAGCAGTGGGGGGACAGGGGGATCGAGCAATCAGCCCCAGCATTTT. Its translation: CASSGGTGGSSNQPQHF.

This clone was found once. The chain combines TRBV18 with TRBJ2-3, with 9 nucleotides matching TRBD1. The CDR3 loop spans 15 amino acids. Germline CDR1 KGHSH, CDR2 LQKENI. The trim removed 3 bases at V and 4 bases at J, leaving 5 bases unmatched. Written as DNA, the CDR3 is TGTGCCAGCTCACCTTTTCGACAGGGGGCAGATACGCAGTATTTT. Translating gives CASSPFRQGADTQYF.

The V and J genes are TRBV7-9 and TRBJ1-5, with D maybe TRBD1 (6 bases). CDR1 and CDR2 (germline): SEHNR, FQNEAQ (reference sequence). V was clipped by 5 bases and J by 0 bases, with 17 bases between them. The CDR3 loop spans 17 amino acids. The CDR3 nucleotides read TGTGCCAGCAGCCTAGTAGGGGGACCCTATAGCAATCAGCCCCAGCATTTT. Translation gives CASSLVGGPYSNQPQHF.

V gene TRBV5-4 combines with J gene TRBJ2-4, with D tentatively TRBD1 (6 bases). Germline-derived CDR1 and CDR2 are SGHNT and YYREEE (reference sequence). Trimming took 2 bases from V and 7 from J, leaving 10 bases between them. The CDR3 has 13 residues. The CDR3 DNA reads as TGTGCCAGCAGCTTCGGACAGAACAACATTCAGTACTTC. Amino acid sequence: CASSFGQNNIQYF.

The chain combines TRBV7-9 with TRBJ1-2; a weak D match, TRBD1 (5 bases). The CDR3 loop spans 13 amino acids. Trimming left V 0 bases short and J 8 bases short, with 10 bases between. Germline V lookup: CDR1 SEHNR, CDR2 FQNEAQ (reference sequence). DNA for the CDR3: TGTGCCAGCAGCTTAGCAGGCAGGGAAGGCTACACCTTC. Its protein is CASSLAGREGYTF.

The rearrangement links TRBV14 to TRBJ2-1; 13 bases agree with TRBD2. Germline V gene sequence: CDR1 SGHDN, CDR2 FVKESK. The J segment lost 6 bases and the V segment lost 2 bases, leaving 10 bases of the junction unmatched. The CDR3 spans 18 residues. The CDR3 sequence: CASSQHRLAGGRGNEQFF. In DNA, the CDR3 is TGTGCCAGCAGCCAACATCGACTAGCGGGAGGCCGGGGCAATGAGCAGTTCTTC.

The CDR3 DNA is TGCGCCAGCAGATATGCCGGGACTGATTACGAGCAGTACTTC. Translated, it gives CASRYAGTDYEQYF. The chain links TRBV5-1 to TRBJ2-7, with a tentative D call TRBD2 (6 bases). Trimming took off 5 bases at V and 4 bases at J, with 16 bases between the two ends. The germline gives CDR1 SGHRS, CDR2 YFSETQ. This CDR3 comprises 14 residues.

This clone showed up just once. This rearrangement joins TRBV6-1 to TRBJ1-4; 7 bases align to TRBD1. J gave up 5 bases and V 6 bases, and 3 bases lay outside the gene matches. CDR3 length equals 13 residues. Looked up from germline, CDR1 is MNHNS and CDR2 is SASEGT. CDR3 protein: CASRDRRNEKLFF. In nucleotides, the CDR3 is TGTGCCAGCAGGGACAGGAGAAATGAAAAACTGTTTTTT.

J is TRBJ1-2 and V is TRBV5-4; 8 bases fit TRBD1. V lost 3 bases, J lost 7 bases, and 17 bases stayed unmatched. Germline V CDR1 and CDR2: SGHNT, YYREEE (reference sequence). This CDR3 has 17 amino acids. The CDR3 here is CASSYTLGTGISGGYTF. Written as DNA, the CDR3 is TGTGCCAGCAGCTATACACTCGGGACAGGTATAAGCGGTGGCTACACCTTC.

This clone was observed a few times. The chain joins TRBV5-6 to TRBJ1-3; TRBD1 aligns across 7 bases. The CDR3 totals 16 residues. CDR1 and CDR2 (germline): SGHDT, YYEEEE. The trim removed 3 bases at V and 5 bases at J, leaving 11 bases unmatched. In DNA, the CDR3 is TGTGCCAGCAGCTCGGGATCTACAGGGGCTCGAAACACCATATATTTT. It specifies CASSSGSTGARNTIYF.

The chain is built from TRBV6-1 and TRBJ1-6, with 8 bases lining up with TRBD1. Germline values: CDR1 MNHNS, CDR2 SASEGT. V shed 2 bases and J 0 bases; nucleotides not matched to a gene: 9. CDR3 length: 19 amino acids. DNA for the CDR3: TGTGCCAGCAGTGAAATAAATTGGACAGGGAGCTCCTATAATTCACCCCTCCACTTT. Its protein is CASSEINWTGSSYNSPLHF.

In regard to this clone: The junction differs from germline at one of its ends, possibly a read error. The chain has TRBV7-9 and TRBJ1-2; 7 bases align to TRBD1. Germline CDR1 is SEHNR and CDR2 is FQNEAQ (reference sequence). This CDR3 is built from 14 residues. CDR3 sequence: CSSSWRDREEGYTF. Here the CDR3 DNA reads TGTTCCAGCAGCTGGCGAGACAGGGAGGAAGGCTACACCTTC.

This chain joins TRBV19 and TRBJ2-3; 7 positions match TRBD1. The CDR3 is 12 amino acids. The germline gives CDR1 LNHDA, CDR2 SQIVND (reference sequence). Trimming removed 9 bases from V and 2 bases from J; junction bases left unmatched: 2. In DNA form, the CDR3 reads TGTGCCAGCCAGGGGGTCACAGATACGCAGTATTTT. It specifies CASQGVTDTQYF.

V gene TRBV7-6 combines with J gene TRBJ2-2; 7 bases align to TRBD1. Germline trimming cut 2 bases from V and 4 bases from J; bases unmatched to any gene: 1. Germline V gene lookup returns CDR1 SGHVS and CDR2 FNYEAQ. CDR3 size: 14 residues. CDR3 residues: CASSLSGGTGELFF. The CDR3 nucleotides read TGTGCCAGCAGCTTATCAGGGGGCACCGGGGAGCTGTTTTTT.

This chain uses TRBV6-5 with TRBJ2-1, with 8 bases aligning to TRBD2. CDR1 is MNHEY and CDR2 is SVGAGI in the germline V gene. Trimming took 9 bases from V and 6 from J; bases not matched to a gene: 10. This CDR3 has 14 residues. In DNA, the CDR3 is TGTGCCAGTACCCCGGTCGGGGGGGCCAATGAGCAGTTCTTC. Its translation: CASTPVGGANEQFF.

This sequence joins TRBV6-1 and TRBJ2-7; TRBD1 matches 12 bases. Unmatched junction bases numbered 6, after V lost 10 bases and J lost 5 bases. CDR1 and CDR2 from the germline V gene are MNHNS and SASEGT. This CDR3 comprises 13 residues. The CDR3 DNA sequence: TGTGCCACGACACGGGACAGGGGGCACGAGCAGTACGTC. It yields the protein CATTRDRGHEQYV.

The genes are TRBV18 and TRBJ1-3; D is possibly TRBD1 (6 bases). Germline V CDR1 and CDR2: KGHSH, LQKENI. The V and J ends lost 2 bases and 0 bases respectively, with 32 bases between them. This CDR3 contains 23 residues. CDR3 in amino acids: CASSPRGGSLARQTGLSGNTIYF. The CDR3 nucleotides read TGTGCCAGCTCACCAAGAGGGGGTTCACTCGCACGTCAAACAGGGCTCTCTGGAAACACCATATATTTT.

J is TRBJ1-5 and V is TRBV27, with 11 bases lining up with TRBD1. CDR1 is MNHEY and CDR2 is SMNVEV in the germline V gene (reference sequence). CDR3 length: 16 amino acids. V dropped 4 bases and J dropped 7; count of bases not matched to a gene: 9. The CDR3 protein is CASSSHLGQGGQPQHF. As DNA, the CDR3 is TGTGCCAGCAGTTCACACCTGGGACAGGGGGGCCAGCCCCAGCATTTT.